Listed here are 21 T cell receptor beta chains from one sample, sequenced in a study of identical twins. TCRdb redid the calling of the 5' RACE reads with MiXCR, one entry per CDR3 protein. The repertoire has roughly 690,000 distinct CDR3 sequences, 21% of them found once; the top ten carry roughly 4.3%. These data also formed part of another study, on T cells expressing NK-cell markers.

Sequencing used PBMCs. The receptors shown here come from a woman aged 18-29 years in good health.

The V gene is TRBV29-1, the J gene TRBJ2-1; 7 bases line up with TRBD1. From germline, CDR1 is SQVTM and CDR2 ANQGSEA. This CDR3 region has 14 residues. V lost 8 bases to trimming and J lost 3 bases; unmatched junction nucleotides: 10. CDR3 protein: CSLLTGVVYNEQFF. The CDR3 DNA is TGCAGCCTCCTTACAGGGGTCGTCTACAATGAGCAGTTCTTC.

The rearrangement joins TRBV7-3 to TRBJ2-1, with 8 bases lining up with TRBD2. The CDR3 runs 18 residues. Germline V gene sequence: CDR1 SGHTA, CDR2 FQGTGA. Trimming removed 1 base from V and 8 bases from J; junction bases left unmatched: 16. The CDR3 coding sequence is TGTGCCAGCAGCTTAAACGCGGGGGGCCCTTTCACGGTCGATGAGCAGTTCTTC. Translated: CASSLNAGGPFTVDEQFF.

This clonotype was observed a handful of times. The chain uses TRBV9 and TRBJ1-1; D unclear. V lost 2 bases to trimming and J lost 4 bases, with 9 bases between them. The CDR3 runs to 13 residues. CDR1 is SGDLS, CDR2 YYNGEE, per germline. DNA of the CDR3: TGTGCCAGCAGCGTGGCGGGTCCCACTGAAGCTTTCTTT. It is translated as CASSVAGPTEAFF.

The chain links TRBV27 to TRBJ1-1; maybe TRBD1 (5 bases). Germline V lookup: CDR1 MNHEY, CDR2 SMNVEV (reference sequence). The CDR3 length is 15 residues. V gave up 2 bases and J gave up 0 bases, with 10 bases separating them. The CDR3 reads CASSLGTTVNTEAFF. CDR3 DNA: TGTGCCAGCAGTTTAGGAACGACAGTGAACACTGAAGCTTTCTTT.

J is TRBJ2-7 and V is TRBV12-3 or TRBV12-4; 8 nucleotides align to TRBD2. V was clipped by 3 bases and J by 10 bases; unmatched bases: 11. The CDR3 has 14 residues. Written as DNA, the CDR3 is TGTGCCAGCAGTTTCGGGGGGGCCGAATTGGGTCAGTACTTC. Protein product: CASSFGGAELGQYF.

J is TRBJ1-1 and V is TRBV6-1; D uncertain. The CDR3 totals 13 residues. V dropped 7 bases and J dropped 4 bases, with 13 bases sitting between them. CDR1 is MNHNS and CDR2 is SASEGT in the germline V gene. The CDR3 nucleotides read TGTGCCAGCAATGCGGCAGACATCACTGAAGCTTTCTTT. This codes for CASNAADITEAFF.

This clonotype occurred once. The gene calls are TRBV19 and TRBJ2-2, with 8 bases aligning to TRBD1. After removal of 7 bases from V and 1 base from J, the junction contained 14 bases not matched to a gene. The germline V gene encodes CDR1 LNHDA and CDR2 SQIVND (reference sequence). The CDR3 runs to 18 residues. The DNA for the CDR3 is TGTGCCAGTAAGAGGTTTGGACAGGGAAGGGTGAACACCGGGGAGCTGTTTTTT. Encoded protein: CASKRFGQGRVNTGELFF.

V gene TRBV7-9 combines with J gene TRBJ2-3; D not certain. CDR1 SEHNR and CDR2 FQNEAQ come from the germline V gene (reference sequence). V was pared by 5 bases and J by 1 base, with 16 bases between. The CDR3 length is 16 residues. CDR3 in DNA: TGTGCCAGCAGCAAGTGGACCGGTCATGGCACAGATACGCAGTATTTT. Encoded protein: CASSKWTGHGTDTQYF.

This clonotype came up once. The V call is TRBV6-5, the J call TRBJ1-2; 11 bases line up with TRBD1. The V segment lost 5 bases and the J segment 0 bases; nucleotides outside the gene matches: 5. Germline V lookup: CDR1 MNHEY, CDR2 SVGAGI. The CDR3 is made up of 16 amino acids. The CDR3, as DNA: TGTGCCAGCAGTAAGGGACAGGGGGGAGCTAACTATGGCTACACCTTC. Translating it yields CASSKGQGGANYGYTF.

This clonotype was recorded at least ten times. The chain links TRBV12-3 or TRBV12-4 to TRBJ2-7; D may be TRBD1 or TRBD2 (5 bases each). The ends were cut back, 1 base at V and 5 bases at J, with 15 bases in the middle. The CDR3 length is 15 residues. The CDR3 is CASSLGAGSSHEQYF. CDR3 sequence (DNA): TGTGCCAGCAGTTTAGGGGCAGGGAGTTCGCACGAGCAGTACTTC.

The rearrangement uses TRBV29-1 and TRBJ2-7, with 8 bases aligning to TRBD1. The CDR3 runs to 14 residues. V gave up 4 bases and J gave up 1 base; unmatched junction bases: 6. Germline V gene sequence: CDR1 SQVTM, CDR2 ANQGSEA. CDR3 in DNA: TGCAGCGTTGGAGGGACAGGTAATTCCTACGAGCAGTACTTC. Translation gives CSVGGTGNSYEQYF.

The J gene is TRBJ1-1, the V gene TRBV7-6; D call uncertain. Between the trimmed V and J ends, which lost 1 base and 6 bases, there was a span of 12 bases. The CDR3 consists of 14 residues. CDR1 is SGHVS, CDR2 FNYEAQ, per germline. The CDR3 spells CASSLETHPAEAFF. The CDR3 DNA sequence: TGTGCCAGCAGCTTAGAGACTCATCCCGCTGAAGCTTTCTTT.

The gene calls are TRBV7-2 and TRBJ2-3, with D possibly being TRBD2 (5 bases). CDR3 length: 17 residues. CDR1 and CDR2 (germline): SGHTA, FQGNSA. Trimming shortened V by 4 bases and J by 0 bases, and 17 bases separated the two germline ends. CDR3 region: CASSSPLSGSSTDTQYF. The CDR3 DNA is TGTGCCAGCAGCTCCCCGTTAAGCGGATCTAGCACAGATACGCAGTATTTT.

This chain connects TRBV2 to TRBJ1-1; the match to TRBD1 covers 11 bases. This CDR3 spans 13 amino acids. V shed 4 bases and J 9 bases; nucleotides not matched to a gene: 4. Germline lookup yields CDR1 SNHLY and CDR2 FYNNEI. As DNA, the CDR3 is TGTGCCAGCAGTGGGACAGGGGGCTTGAAAGCTTTCTTT. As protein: CASSGTGGLKAFF.

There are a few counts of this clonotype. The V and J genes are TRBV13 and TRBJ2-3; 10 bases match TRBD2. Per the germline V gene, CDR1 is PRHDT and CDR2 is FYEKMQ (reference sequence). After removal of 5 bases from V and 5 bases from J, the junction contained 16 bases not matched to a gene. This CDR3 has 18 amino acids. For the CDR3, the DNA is TGTGCCAGCAGCCCCGACCCGGGCAGCGGGAGGGCCGTAGATACGCAGTATTTT. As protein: CASSPDPGSGRAVDTQYF.

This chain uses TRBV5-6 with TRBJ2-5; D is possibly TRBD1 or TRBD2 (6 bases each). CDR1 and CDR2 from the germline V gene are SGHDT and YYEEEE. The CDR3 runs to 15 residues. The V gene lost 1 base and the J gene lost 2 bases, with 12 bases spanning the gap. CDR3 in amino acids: CASSLPGGQQETQYF. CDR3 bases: TGTGCCAGCAGCTTGCCCGGGGGCCAACAAGAGACCCAGTACTTC.

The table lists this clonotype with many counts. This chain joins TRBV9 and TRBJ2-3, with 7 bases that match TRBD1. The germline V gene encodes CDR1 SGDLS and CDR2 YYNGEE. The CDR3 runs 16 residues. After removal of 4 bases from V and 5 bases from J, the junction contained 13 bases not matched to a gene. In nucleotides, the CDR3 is TGTGCCAGCAGCCGAATTACTAGGGCAGGGGGAGATACGCAGTATTTT. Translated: CASSRITRAGGDTQYF.

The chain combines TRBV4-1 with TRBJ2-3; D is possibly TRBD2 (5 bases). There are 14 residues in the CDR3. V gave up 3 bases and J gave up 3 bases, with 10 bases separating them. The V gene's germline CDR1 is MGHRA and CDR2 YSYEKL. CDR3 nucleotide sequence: TGCGCCAGCAGCCAGGGGTGGACTACAGATACGCAGTATTTT. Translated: CASSQGWTTDTQYF.

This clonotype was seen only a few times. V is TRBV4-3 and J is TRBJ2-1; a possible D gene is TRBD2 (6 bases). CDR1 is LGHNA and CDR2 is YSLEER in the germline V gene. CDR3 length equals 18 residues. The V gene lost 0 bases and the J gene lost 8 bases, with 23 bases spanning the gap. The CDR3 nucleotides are TGCGCCAGCAGCCAAGATCGAATAGCGGTAGGACTTGGGGATGAGCAGTTCTTC. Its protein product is CASSQDRIAVGLGDEQFF.

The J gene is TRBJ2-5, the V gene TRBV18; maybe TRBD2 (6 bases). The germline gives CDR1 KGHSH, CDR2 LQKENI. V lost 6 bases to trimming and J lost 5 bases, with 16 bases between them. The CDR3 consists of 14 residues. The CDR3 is CASSPGGRIETQYF. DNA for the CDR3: TGTGCCAGCTCCCCCGGGGGAAGGATCGAGACCCAGTACTTC.

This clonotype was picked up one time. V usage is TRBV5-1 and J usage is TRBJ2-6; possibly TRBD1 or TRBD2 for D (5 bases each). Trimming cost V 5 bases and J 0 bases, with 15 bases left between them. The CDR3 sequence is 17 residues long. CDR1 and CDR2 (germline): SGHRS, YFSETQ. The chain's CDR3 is CASRPGTAISGANVLTF. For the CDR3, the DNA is TGCGCCAGCAGACCCGGGACGGCGATCTCTGGGGCCAACGTCCTGACTTTC.